The 10 T cell receptor beta chains in this list originate from one sample, sequenced in a study of PD-1 blockade in classical Hodgkin lymphoma. Time point noted: cycle 4 day 1 (C4D1), after six to seven weeks of nivolumab. Relapse was seen in all patients after autologous stem cell transplantation, and brentuximab vedotin exposure was variable. Libraries were prepared by immunoSEQ multiplex PCR; TCRdb keeps only in-frame clonotypes and omits some of them. The data hold about 93,000 clones, with around 80% observed a single time. Here the sequenced sample was peripheral blood mononuclear cells (PBMCs), taken before the fourth cycle of nivolumab. The receptors derive from a human donor with classical Hodgkin lymphoma.

This clone was detected only a few times. This chain joins TRBV7-9 and TRBJ1-2, with no clear D. V gave up 1 base and J gave up 5 bases, with 11 bases separating them. Germline values: CDR1 SEHNR, CDR2 FQNEAQ (reference sequence). This CDR3 is built from 14 residues. CDR3 protein: CASSLGVGTYGYTF. The CDR3 bases are TGTGCCAGCAGCTTAGGCGTCGGAACATATGGCTACACCTTC.

The sample holds a few counts of this clone. V usage is TRBV9 and J usage is TRBJ1-1; D is possibly TRBD1 (6 bases). V was trimmed by 3 bases and J by 8 bases, leaving 14 bases between them. This CDR3 region has 13 residues. Germline-derived CDR1 and CDR2 are SGDLS and YYNGEE. The CDR3 here is CASSAYRVSEAFF. The DNA of the CDR3 is TGTGCCAGCAGCGCCTACAGGGTCTCCGAAGCTTTCTTT.

J is TRBJ1-1 and V is TRBV7-9, with D possibly being TRBD1 (5 bases). Germline values: CDR1 SEHNR, CDR2 FQNEAQ (reference sequence). This CDR3 comprises 14 residues. V gave up 7 bases and J gave up 1 base, with 13 bases separating them. CDR3 coding DNA: TGTGCCAGCAAGGTAGTGAGGGGGAACACTGAAGCTTTCTTT. It translates to CASKVVRGNTEAFF.

The chain joins TRBV18 to TRBJ2-6; D gene uncertain. Trimming left V 3 bases short and J 0 bases short, with 3 bases between. Per the germline V gene, CDR1 is KGHSH and CDR2 is LQKENI. The CDR3 contains 14 residues. CDR3 sequence reads: CASSPDSGANVLTF. The CDR3, as DNA: TGTGCCAGCTCACCGGACTCTGGGGCCAACGTCCTGACTTTC.

The chain recombines TRBV14 with TRBJ2-1; D may be TRBD1 (5 bases). The CDR3 sequence is 14 residues long. CDR1 SGHDN and CDR2 FVKESK come from the germline V gene. V lost 1 base to trimming and J lost 13 bases, with 17 bases between them. Here the CDR3 reads CASSQVKGNRLQFF. DNA for the CDR3: TGTGCCAGCAGCCAAGTAAAGGGCAACAGGTTACAGTTCTTC.

The rearrangement joins TRBV25-1 to TRBJ2-7, with D uncertain. CDR1 and CDR2 from the germline V gene are MGHDK and SYGVNS. V was trimmed by 2 bases and J by 3 bases, leaving 5 bases between them. The CDR3 sequence is 12 residues long. The CDR3 DNA follows: TGTGCCAGCAGTGAACAAGGCTACGAGCAGTACTTC. It yields the protein CASSEQGYEQYF.

The V call is TRBV30, the J call TRBJ2-3; D uncertain. The CDR3 has 14 amino acids. The V and J ends lost 0 bases and 3 bases respectively, with 10 bases between them. The germline V gene has CDR1 GTSNPN and CDR2 SVGIG (reference sequence). DNA of the CDR3: TGTGCCTGGAGTGTCTTTGGCGTGACAGATACGCAGTATTTT. Its translation is CAWSVFGVTDTQYF.

The chain carries TRBV12-5 and TRBJ2-5, with D perhaps matching TRBD1 (5 bases). This CDR3 is built from 17 residues. Germline V gene lookup returns CDR1 LGHNT and CDR2 FRNRAP. Trimming removed 0 bases at V and 4 bases at J, with 18 bases between. The CDR3 region is CASGLVVSQVGRETQYF. CDR3 coding DNA: TGTGCTAGTGGTTTGGTAGTCAGTCAGGTGGGGCGAGAGACCCAGTACTTC.

V and J are TRBV20-1 and TRBJ2-1, with D unresolved. The CDR3 is made up of 11 amino acids. The ends were cut back, 3 bases at V and 3 bases at J, with 3 bases in the middle. Germline loops: CDR1 DFQATT, CDR2 SNEGSKA (reference sequence). The CDR3 DNA sequence: TGCAGTGCTAGGAACTACAATGAGCAGTTCTTC. Encoded protein: CSARNYNEQFF.

V usage is TRBV7-3 and J usage is TRBJ2-7, with TRBD1 identical over 8 bases. J gave up 2 bases and V 5 bases, and 8 bases lay outside the gene matches. The CDR3 runs 15 residues. Germline loops: CDR1 SGHTA, CDR2 FQGTGA. Here the CDR3 DNA reads TGTGCCAGCAGCCCGGACAGGGCACTACCCTACGAGCAGTACTTC. This encodes CASSPDRALPYEQYF.